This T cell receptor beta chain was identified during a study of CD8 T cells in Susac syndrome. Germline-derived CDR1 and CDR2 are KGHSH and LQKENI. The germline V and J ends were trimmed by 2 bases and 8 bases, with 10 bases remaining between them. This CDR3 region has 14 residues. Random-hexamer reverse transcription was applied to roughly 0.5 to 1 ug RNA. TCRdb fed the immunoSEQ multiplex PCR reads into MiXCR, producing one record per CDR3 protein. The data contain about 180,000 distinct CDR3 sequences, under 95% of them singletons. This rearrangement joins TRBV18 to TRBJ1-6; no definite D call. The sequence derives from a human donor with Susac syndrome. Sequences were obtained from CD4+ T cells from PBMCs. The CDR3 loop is CASSPRVSDSPLHF. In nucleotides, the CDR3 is TGTGCCAGCTCACCAAGGGTATCGGATTCACCCCTCCACTTT.